This entry concerns a single TCR beta chain. These data originate in a study of sequential checkpoint blockade in melanoma. Indicated treatment: randomized to nivolumab then ipilimumab (arm A) or the reverse (arm B). V gave up 3 bases and J gave up 1 base; unmatched junction bases: 8. The germline V gene has CDR1 SEHNR and CDR2 FQNEAQ (reference sequence). This CDR3 has 17 amino acids. Data came from immunoSEQ multiplex PCR; TCRdb stores just in-frame clones and leaves some out. This sample carries around 40,000 clones, 80% to 90% of them seen once, and the ten largest clones take around 12%. The chain joins TRBV7-9 to TRBJ2-3; 9 bases align to TRBD1. This receptor was obtained from a human donor with melanoma. Sample: CD8+ T cells sorted from blood (inferred from file names), taken from a patient given nivolumab and ipilimumab in sequence. The CDR3 protein is CASSFIPGQGGTDTQYF. The CDR3 region has the DNA TGTGCCAGCAGCTTCATACCGGGACAGGGAGGCACAGATACGCAGTATTTT.